This T cell receptor beta chain derives from a study of CD8 T cells in Susac syndrome. CDR3 length: 14 residues. Trimming removed 4 bases from V and 3 bases from J, with 13 bases in between. Per the germline V gene, CDR1 is SQVTM and CDR2 is ANQGSEA. A quantity of about 0.5 to 1 ug RNA underwent reverse transcription using random hexamers. TCRdb itself ran the immunoSEQ multiplex PCR reads through MiXCR, one entry per CDR3 protein. Among roughly 120,000 distinct CDR3 sequences listed, around 95% were seen once. The specimen sequenced was CD4+ T cells from PBMCs. The chain links TRBV29-1 to TRBJ2-1; maybe TRBD1 (5 bases). This TCR derives from a human donor in good health. The CDR3 nucleotides are TGCAGCGTTGGTCGTCAGGGTTTCTACAATGAGCAGTTCTTC. Its protein product is CSVGRQGFYNEQFF.